The 26 T cell receptor beta chains below come from one sample, sequenced in a study of cytomegalovirus exposure and HLA in healthy donors. PCR used 60 Vbeta primers and 13 Jbeta primers. Assay: immunoSEQ multiplex PCR; the TCRdb copy retains only in-frame clones and omits some. Of approximately 190,000 clones in the sample, approximately 79% are singletons; the top ten hold 6.3%. Sequences were obtained from PBMCs. The source of these receptors is a man in his forties or fifties in good health and CMV-seropositive.

This clone was seen more than once but under ten times. The chain links TRBV27 to TRBJ2-1; 7 bases are a match to TRBD2. With V trimmed by 3 bases and J by 13 bases, 6 bases remained unmatched. This CDR3 is built from 12 residues. Germline V gives CDR1 MNHEY, CDR2 SMNVEV (reference sequence). As DNA, the CDR3 is TGTGCCAGCAGTTTTCCCGGGGGGAGCCAGTTCTTC. Protein sequence: CASSFPGGSQFF.

This chain connects TRBV18 to TRBJ1-5; perhaps TRBD1 as D (5 bases). The CDR3 runs 12 residues. Germline-derived CDR1 and CDR2 are KGHSH and LQKENI. The germline V and J ends were trimmed by 4 bases and 5 bases, with 6 bases remaining between them. The DNA of the CDR3 is TGTGCCAGCTCACGGGGGGATCAGCCCCAGCATTTT. Its protein is CASSRGDQPQHF.

The chain has TRBV7-2 and TRBJ2-7; D may be TRBD2 (5 bases). The length of the CDR3 is 14 residues. Trimming pared 1 base from V and 4 bases from J, leaving 11 bases between. In germline, CDR1 is SGHTA, CDR2 FQGNSA. The CDR3 spells CASSLGPGTYEQYF. CDR3 bases: TGTGCCAGCAGCTTAGGTCCGGGAACATACGAGCAGTACTTC.

This clone was recorded once. The rearrangement uses TRBV11-1 and TRBJ2-1, with 7 nucleotides matching TRBD1. The CDR3 has 15 residues. Germline CDR1 SGHAT, CDR2 FQDESV (reference sequence). J gave up 5 bases and V 5 bases, and 9 bases lay outside the gene matches. DNA for the CDR3: TGTGCCAGCAGCGCACGGGGACAGCTAAACAATGAGCAGTTCTTC. Translating gives CASSARGQLNNEQFF. Using reference TRBV11-1 and TRBJ2-1 for the parts outside the CDR3, the full variable domain is EAEVAQSPRYKITEKSQAVAFWCDPISGHATLYWYRQILGQGPELLVQFQDESVVDDSQLPKDRFSAERLKGVDSTLKIQPAELGDSAMYLCASSARGQLNNEQFFGPGTRLTVL.

The rearrangement uses TRBV27 and TRBJ2-7, with 8 bases matching TRBD2. CDR1 is MNHEY and CDR2 is SMNVEV in the germline V gene (reference sequence). The CDR3 extends over 14 amino acids. The junction had 3 bases not matched to a gene; V was cut back by 0 bases and J by 5 bases. The CDR3: CASSLSPLADEQYF. CDR3 in DNA: TGTGCCAGCAGTTTATCCCCACTAGCGGACGAGCAGTACTTC.

This clone was counted a single time. The rearrangement uses TRBV6-1 and TRBJ2-1; D possibly corresponds to TRBD1 (6 bases). Trimming shortened V by 0 bases and J by 3 bases, and 18 bases separated the two germline ends. CDR1 is MNHNS and CDR2 is SASEGT in the germline V gene. The CDR3 is made up of 18 amino acids. CDR3 sequence: CASSEAGGVGSYYNEQFF. CDR3 sequence (DNA): TGTGCCAGCAGTGAAGCAGGGGGTGTCGGTAGTTACTACAATGAGCAGTTCTTC.

The genes are TRBV28 and TRBJ2-7, with TRBD1 matching 9 bases. The V gene's germline CDR1 is MDHEN and CDR2 SYDVKM. Germline trimming cut 3 bases from V and 6 bases from J; bases unmatched to any gene: 6. The CDR3 runs 14 residues. The CDR3 nucleotides are TGTGCCAGCAGTTTGGTACAGGGGGCGTTCGAGCAGTACTTC. Translation gives CASSLVQGAFEQYF.

The chain recombines TRBV30 with TRBJ1-2; TRBD1 aligns across 11 bases. Germline V lookup: CDR1 GTSNPN, CDR2 SVGIG (reference sequence). Germline trimming cut 4 bases from V and 4 bases from J; bases unmatched to any gene: 2. The CDR3 loop spans 13 amino acids. The CDR3 sequence is CAWKGQGVYGYTF. The CDR3 DNA sequence: TGTGCCTGGAAGGGACAGGGGGTCTATGGCTACACCTTC.

The V gene is TRBV27, the J gene TRBJ2-1; D unresolved. CDR3 length: 14 residues. The germline V gene encodes CDR1 MNHEY and CDR2 SMNVEV (reference sequence). Trimming removed 6 bases at V and 0 bases at J, with 9 bases between. CDR3 in amino acids: CASRVTNSYNEQFF. The CDR3 DNA follows: TGTGCCAGCAGAGTAACAAACTCCTACAATGAGCAGTTCTTC.

The chain employs TRBV21-1 and TRBJ1-2. TRBV21-1 constitutes a pseudogene. CDR3 length equals 16 residues. The CDR3, as DNA: TGTGCCAGCAGCAAAGTCGGGGACTCTCCACCCTATGGCTACACCTTC. Its protein product is CASSKVGDSPPYGYTF.

The rearrangement joins TRBV18 to TRBJ2-6; 11 nucleotides align to TRBD1. Unmatched junction bases numbered 6, after V lost 3 bases and J lost 2 bases. Germline assignment: CDR1 KGHSH and CDR2 LQKENI. CDR3 size: 18 residues. The CDR3 is CASSPPGQGVAGANVLTF. CDR3 bases: TGTGCCAGCTCACCTCCGGGACAGGGGGTAGCTGGGGCCAACGTCCTGACTTTC.

The rearrangement uses TRBV5-1 and TRBJ1-2; 7 bases fit TRBD1. The CDR3 consists of 14 residues. Trimming at V came to 0 bases and at J to 5 bases, leaving 4 bases not matched to a gene. Germline lookup yields CDR1 SGHRS and CDR2 YFSETQ. The CDR3 region is CASSLGQGAYGYTF. For the CDR3, the DNA is TGCGCCAGCAGCTTGGGACAGGGTGCTTATGGCTACACCTTC. Full variable domain (remainder filled in from reference TRBV5-1 and TRBJ1-2): KAGVTQTPRYLIKTRGQQVTLSCSPISGHRSVSWYQQTPGQGLQFLFEYFSETQRNKGNFPGRFSGRQFSNSRSEMNVSTLELGDSALYLCASSLGQGAYGYTFGSGTRLTVV.

A single count supports this clone. The rearrangement links TRBV5-4 to TRBJ2-7, with D hard to call. This CDR3 comprises 13 residues. Trimming left V 2 bases short and J 7 bases short, with 13 bases between. Germline CDR1 SGHNT, CDR2 YYREEE (reference sequence). Here the CDR3 reads CASSLLTAEEQYF. CDR3 bases: TGTGCCAGCAGCTTATTGACTGCCGAGGAGCAGTACTTC.

The V and J genes are TRBV5-4 and TRBJ1-6, with D perhaps matching TRBD1 (6 bases). Per the germline V gene, CDR1 is SGHNT and CDR2 is YYREEE (reference sequence). V was clipped by 0 bases and J by 8 bases, with 15 bases between them. The CDR3 is made up of 16 amino acids. CDR3 region: CASSLARQGSDSPLHF. In DNA, the CDR3 is TGTGCCAGCAGCTTGGCTAGGCAGGGGAGTGATTCACCCCTCCACTTT.

This clone was seen a few times. The sample holds other DNA sequences that translate to the same CDR3. The V and J genes are TRBV30 and TRBJ2-7, with D perhaps matching TRBD1 (6 bases). Germline CDR1 reads GTSNPN; CDR2 reads SVGIG (reference sequence). The CDR3 totals 13 residues. The V gene lost 0 bases and the J gene lost 2 bases, with 8 bases spanning the gap. CDR3 region: CAWSVGAAYEQYF. As DNA, the CDR3 is TGTGCCTGGAGTGTGGGGGCGGCCTACGAGCAGTACTTC.

The chain joins TRBV6-5 to TRBJ1-2; TRBD1 might be the D (5 bases). Germline CDR1 is MNHEY and CDR2 is SVGAGI. Trimming took 5 bases from V and 0 from J, leaving 13 bases between them. This CDR3 spans 15 amino acids. The CDR3 reads CASSGTPESNYGYTF. The DNA of the CDR3 is TGTGCCAGCAGTGGGACTCCTGAGTCTAACTATGGCTACACCTTC.

This rearrangement joins TRBV11-2 to TRBJ2-7, with TRBD2 matching over 9 bases. V trimming: 1 base; J trimming: 2 bases; junction bases outside the gene matches: 9. The CDR3 is 17 residues long. From germline, CDR1 is SGHAT and CDR2 FQNNGV. CDR3 residues: CASSLVASGGPPYEQYF. CDR3 DNA sequence: TGTGCCAGCAGCTTAGTAGCCAGCGGGGGGCCTCCCTACGAGCAGTACTTC.

This chain joins TRBV27 and TRBJ2-4, with TRBD1 as a possible D gene (6 bases). There are 16 residues in the CDR3. The V gene lost 3 bases and the J gene lost 0 bases, with 12 bases spanning the gap. The germline gives CDR1 MNHEY, CDR2 SMNVEV (reference sequence). The CDR3 nucleotides read TGTGCCAGCAGTTTCGCAGGACAGATAGCCAAAAACATTCAGTACTTC. This translates into CASSFAGQIAKNIQYF.

This chain connects TRBV14 to TRBJ2-7, with D possibly being TRBD1 (5 bases). V was shortened by 5 bases and J by 2 bases, with 16 bases between the two germline ends. In germline, CDR1 is SGHDN, CDR2 FVKESK. CDR3 size: 15 residues. The CDR3 bases are TGTGCCAGCAGCTATGGTACAGGACCCACCTACGAGCAGTACTTC. Translated, it gives CASSYGTGPTYEQYF.

The genes are TRBV4-3 and TRBJ2-3; D uncertain. Trimming stripped 0 bases from V and 5 bases from J, with 9 bases between. The CDR3 runs to 14 residues. CDR1 is LGHNA, CDR2 YSLEER, per germline. The CDR3 reads CASSQDSVLDTQYF. CDR3 sequence (DNA): TGCGCCAGCAGCCAAGATTCCGTCTTAGATACGCAGTATTTT.

The table lists this clone with a count of one. The CDR3 region is CASSLARTASNEKLFF. As DNA, the CDR3 is TGTGCCAGCAGCTTAGCCCGGACAGCGAGTAATGAAAAACTGTTTTTT. The chain uses TRBV7-9 and TRBJ1-4; D perhaps matches TRBD1 (6 bases). This CDR3 spans 16 amino acids. Trimming cost V 0 bases and J 4 bases, with 12 bases left between them. CDR1 SEHNR and CDR2 FQNEAQ come from the germline V gene (reference sequence).

This rearrangement joins TRBV27 to TRBJ1-2; D is unclear. Deletions cut 6 bases from V and 4 bases from J, with 9 bases between. This CDR3 is 12 amino acids long. Germline V gives CDR1 MNHEY, CDR2 SMNVEV (reference sequence). This CDR3 reads CASRGFGYGYTF. The CDR3 region has the DNA TGTGCCAGCAGGGGCTTCGGCTATGGCTACACCTTC.

V and J are TRBV4-3 and TRBJ2-5, with D unresolved. Germline values: CDR1 LGHNA, CDR2 YSLEER. The CDR3 totals 13 residues. The germline V and J ends were trimmed by 1 base and 9 bases, with 12 bases remaining between them. The CDR3 here is CASSQGSLSAQYF. CDR3 sequence (DNA): TGCGCCAGCAGCCAAGGTTCGTTGTCGGCCCAGTACTTC.

The V call is TRBV6-5, the J call TRBJ1-2; TRBD1 aligns across 9 bases. CDR3 length: 13 amino acids. The germline CDR1 and CDR2 sequences are MNHEY and SVGAGI. J gave up 4 bases and V 6 bases, and 3 bases lay outside the gene matches. This chain's CDR3 is CASRSTGGYGYTF. The CDR3 nucleotides read TGTGCCAGCAGATCGACAGGGGGCTATGGCTACACCTTC.

The rearrangement joins TRBV27 to TRBJ1-5; no firm D call. This CDR3 comprises 15 residues. The germline V gene has CDR1 MNHEY and CDR2 SMNVEV (reference sequence). V was trimmed by 1 base and J by 0 bases, leaving 7 bases between them. The CDR3 is CASSLYHVSNQPQHF. The DNA for the CDR3 is TGTGCCAGCAGTTTATATCATGTTAGCAATCAGCCCCAGCATTTT.

This chain uses TRBV18 with TRBJ1-1; TRBD1 matches at 9 bases. There are 16 residues in the CDR3. V dropped 4 bases and J dropped 4; count of bases not matched to a gene: 10. Germline V gives CDR1 KGHSH, CDR2 LQKENI. CDR3 DNA: TGTGCCAGCTCACAACAGGGGGCTGTGACCGTCACTGAAGCTTTCTTT. It translates to CASSQQGAVTVTEAFF. Using reference TRBV18 and TRBJ1-1 for the parts outside the CDR3, the full variable domain is NAGVMQNPRHLVRRRGQEARLRCSPMKGHSHVYWYRQLPEEGLKFMVYLQKENIIDESGMPKERFSAEFPKEGPSILRIQQVVRGDSAAYFCASSQQGAVTVTEAFFGQGTRLTVV.